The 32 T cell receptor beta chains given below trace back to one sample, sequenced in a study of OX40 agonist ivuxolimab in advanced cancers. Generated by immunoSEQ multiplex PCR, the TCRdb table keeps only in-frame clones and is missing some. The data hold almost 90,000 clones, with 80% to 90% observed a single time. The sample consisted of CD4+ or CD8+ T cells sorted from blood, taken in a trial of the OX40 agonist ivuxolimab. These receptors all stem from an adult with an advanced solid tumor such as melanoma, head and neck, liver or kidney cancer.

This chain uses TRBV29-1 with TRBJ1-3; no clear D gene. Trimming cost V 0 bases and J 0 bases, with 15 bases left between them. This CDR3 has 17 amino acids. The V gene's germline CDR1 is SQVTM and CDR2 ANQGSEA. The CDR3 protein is CSVEEKPPYSSGNTIYF. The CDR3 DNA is TGCAGCGTTGAAGAAAAACCCCCGTATAGCTCTGGAAACACCATATATTTT.

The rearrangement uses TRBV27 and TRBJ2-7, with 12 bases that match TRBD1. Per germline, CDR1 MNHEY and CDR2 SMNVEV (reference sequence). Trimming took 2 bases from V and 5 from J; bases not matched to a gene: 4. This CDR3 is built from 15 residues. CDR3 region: CASSLGTGGKHEQYF. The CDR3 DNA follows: TGTGCCAGCAGTTTAGGGACAGGGGGCAAACACGAGCAGTACTTC.

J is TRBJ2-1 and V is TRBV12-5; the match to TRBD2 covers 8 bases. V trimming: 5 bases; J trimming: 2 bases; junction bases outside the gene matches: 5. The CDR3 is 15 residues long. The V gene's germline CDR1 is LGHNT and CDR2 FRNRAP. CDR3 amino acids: CASGPRGGAYNEQFF. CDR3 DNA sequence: TGTGCTAGTGGTCCCCGGGGGGGCGCCTACAATGAGCAGTTCTTC.

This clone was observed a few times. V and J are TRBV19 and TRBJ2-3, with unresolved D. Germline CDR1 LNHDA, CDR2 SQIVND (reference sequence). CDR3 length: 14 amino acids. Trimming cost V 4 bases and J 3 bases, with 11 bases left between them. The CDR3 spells CASSKRIQTDTQYF. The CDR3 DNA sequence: TGTGCCAGTAGTAAAAGAATACAGACAGATACGCAGTATTTT.

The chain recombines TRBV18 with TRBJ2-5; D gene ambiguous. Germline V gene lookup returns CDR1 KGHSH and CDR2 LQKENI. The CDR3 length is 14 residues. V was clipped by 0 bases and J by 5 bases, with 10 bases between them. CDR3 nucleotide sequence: TGTGCCAGCTCACCACCGGGCCTAAGTGAGACCCAGTACTTC. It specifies CASSPPGLSETQYF.

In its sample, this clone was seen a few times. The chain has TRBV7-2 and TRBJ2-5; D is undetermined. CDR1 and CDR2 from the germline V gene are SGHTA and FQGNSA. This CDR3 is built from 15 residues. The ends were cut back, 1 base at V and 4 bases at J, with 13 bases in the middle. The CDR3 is CASSLGAQRRETQYF. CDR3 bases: TGTGCCAGCAGCTTAGGCGCCCAGCGCAGAGAGACCCAGTACTTC.

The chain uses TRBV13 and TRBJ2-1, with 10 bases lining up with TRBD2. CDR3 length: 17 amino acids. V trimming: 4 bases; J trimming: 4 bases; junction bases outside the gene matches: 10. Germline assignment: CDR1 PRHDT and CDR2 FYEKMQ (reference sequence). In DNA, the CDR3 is TGTGCCAGCAGCTCACAGCGGGGGGGCGGTGGATACAATGAGCAGTTCTTC. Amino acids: CASSSQRGGGGYNEQFF.

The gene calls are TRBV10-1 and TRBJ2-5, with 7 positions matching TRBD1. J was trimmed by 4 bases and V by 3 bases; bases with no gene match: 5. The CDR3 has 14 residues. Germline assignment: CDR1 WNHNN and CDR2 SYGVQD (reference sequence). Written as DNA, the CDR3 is TGCGCCAGCAGTGACAGCAGGGGGAGAGAGACCCAGTACTTC. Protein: CASSDSRGRETQYF.

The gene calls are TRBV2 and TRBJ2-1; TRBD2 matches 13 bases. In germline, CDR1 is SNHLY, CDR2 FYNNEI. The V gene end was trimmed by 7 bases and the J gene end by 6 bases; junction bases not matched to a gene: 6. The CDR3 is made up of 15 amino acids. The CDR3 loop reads CASTPGTSGINEQFF. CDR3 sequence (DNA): TGTGCCAGCACCCCTGGGACTAGCGGGATCAATGAGCAGTTCTTC.

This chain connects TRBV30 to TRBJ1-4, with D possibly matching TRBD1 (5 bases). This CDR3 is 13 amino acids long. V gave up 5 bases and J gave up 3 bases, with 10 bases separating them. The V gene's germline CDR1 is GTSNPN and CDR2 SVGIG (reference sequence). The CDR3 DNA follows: TGTGCCTGGGAGGGACTTCCTAATGAAAAACTGTTTTTT. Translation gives CAWEGLPNEKLFF.

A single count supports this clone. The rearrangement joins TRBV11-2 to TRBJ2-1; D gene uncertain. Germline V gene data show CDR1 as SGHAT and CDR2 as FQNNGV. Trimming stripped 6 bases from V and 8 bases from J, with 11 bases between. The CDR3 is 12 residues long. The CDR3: CASRDAKDEQFF. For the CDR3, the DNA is TGTGCCAGCAGAGACGCCAAGGATGAGCAGTTCTTC.

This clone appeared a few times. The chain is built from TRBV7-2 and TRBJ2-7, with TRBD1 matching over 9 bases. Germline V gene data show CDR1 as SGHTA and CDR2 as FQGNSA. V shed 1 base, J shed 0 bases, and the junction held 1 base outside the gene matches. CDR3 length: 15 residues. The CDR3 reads CASSLGTGVSYEQYF. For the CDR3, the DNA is TGTGCCAGCAGCTTAGGGACAGGGGTCTCCTACGAGCAGTACTTC.

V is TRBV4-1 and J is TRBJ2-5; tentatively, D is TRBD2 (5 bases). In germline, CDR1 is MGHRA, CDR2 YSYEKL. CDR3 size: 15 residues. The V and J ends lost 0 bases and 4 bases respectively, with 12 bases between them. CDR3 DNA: TGCGCCAGCAGCCAAGATACAGTCAGCGGAGAGACCCAGTACTTC. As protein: CASSQDTVSGETQYF.

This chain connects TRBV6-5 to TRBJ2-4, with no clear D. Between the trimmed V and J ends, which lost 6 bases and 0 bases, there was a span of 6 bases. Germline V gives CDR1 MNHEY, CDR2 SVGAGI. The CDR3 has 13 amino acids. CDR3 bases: TGTGCCAGCAGCTCACCAGCCAAAAACATTCAGTACTTC. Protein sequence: CASSSPAKNIQYF.

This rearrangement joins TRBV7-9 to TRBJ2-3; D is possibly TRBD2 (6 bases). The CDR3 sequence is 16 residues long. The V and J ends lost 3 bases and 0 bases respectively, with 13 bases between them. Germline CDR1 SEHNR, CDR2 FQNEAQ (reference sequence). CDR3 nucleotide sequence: TGTGCCAGCAGCTTGAGGGGAGGCGGGAGCACAGATACGCAGTATTTT. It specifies CASSLRGGGSTDTQYF.

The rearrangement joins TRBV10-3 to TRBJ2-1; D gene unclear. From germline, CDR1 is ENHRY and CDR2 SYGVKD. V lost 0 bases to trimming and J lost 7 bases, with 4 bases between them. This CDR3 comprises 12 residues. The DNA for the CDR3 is TGTGCCATCAGTGAGTCCCTGAATGAGCAGTTCTTC. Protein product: CAISESLNEQFF.

The CDR3 spells CASRFSSYNEQFF. Here the CDR3 DNA reads TGTGCCAGCAGGTTTAGCTCCTACAATGAGCAGTTCTTC. The rearrangement uses TRBV6-5 and TRBJ2-1; the D is unclear. Germline V gene data show CDR1 as MNHEY and CDR2 as SVGAGI. The V end was cut by 6 bases, the J end by 0 bases, with 6 bases between. The CDR3 has 13 amino acids.

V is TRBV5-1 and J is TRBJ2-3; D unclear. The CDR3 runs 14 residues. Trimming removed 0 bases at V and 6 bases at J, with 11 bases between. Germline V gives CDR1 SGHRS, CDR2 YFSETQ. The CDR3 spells CASSLGPIADTQYF. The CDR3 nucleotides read TGCGCCAGCAGCTTGGGCCCAATCGCGGATACGCAGTATTTT.

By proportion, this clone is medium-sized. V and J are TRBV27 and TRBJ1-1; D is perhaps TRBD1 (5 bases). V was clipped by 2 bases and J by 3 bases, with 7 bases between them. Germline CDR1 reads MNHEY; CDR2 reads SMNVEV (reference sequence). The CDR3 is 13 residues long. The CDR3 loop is CASSLQGYTEAFF. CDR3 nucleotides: TGTGCCAGCAGTTTACAGGGATACACTGAAGCTTTCTTT.

Written as DNA, the CDR3 is TGTGCCAGCAGCCCCCGGACAGGGGACTCACCCCTCCACTTT. This translates into CASSPRTGDSPLHF. V and J are TRBV7-6 and TRBJ1-6, with 9 nucleotides matching TRBD1. Unmatched junction bases numbered 6, after V lost 5 bases and J lost 10 bases. This CDR3 region has 14 residues. Germline CDR1 reads SGHVS; CDR2 reads FNYEAQ.

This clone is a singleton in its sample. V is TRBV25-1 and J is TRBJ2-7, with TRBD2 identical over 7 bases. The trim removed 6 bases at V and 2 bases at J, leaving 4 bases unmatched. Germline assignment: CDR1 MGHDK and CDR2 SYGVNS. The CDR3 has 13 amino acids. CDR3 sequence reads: CASRTAGPYEQYF. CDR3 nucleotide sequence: TGTGCCAGCAGGACAGCGGGACCCTACGAGCAGTACTTC.

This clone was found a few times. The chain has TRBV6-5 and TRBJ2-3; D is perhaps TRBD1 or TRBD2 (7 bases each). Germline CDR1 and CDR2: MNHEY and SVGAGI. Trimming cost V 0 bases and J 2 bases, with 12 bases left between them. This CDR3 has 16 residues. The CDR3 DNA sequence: TGTGCCAGCAGTTACTCGACAGGGAGGGTCACAGATACGCAGTATTTT. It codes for CASSYSTGRVTDTQYF.

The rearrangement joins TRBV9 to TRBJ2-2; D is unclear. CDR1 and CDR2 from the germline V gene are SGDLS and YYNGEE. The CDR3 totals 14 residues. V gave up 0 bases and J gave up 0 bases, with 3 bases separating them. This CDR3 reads CASSVATNTGELFF. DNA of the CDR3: TGTGCCAGCAGCGTAGCCACGAACACCGGGGAGCTGTTTTTT.

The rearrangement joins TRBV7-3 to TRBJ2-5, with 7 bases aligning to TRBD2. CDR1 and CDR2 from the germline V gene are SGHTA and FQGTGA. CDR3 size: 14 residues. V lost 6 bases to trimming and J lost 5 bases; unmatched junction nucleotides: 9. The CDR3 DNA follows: TGTGCCAGCAGATCCGGGAGGTCCGGCGAGACCCAGTACTTC. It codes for CASRSGRSGETQYF.

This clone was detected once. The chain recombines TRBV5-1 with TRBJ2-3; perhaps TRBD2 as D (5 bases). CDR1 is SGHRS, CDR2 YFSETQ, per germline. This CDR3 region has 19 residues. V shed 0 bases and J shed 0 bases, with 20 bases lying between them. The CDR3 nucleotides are TGCGCCAGCAGCTTGGAAGGACCGCCCGCGGGCTCTAGCACAGATACGCAGTATTTT. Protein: CASSLEGPPAGSSTDTQYF.

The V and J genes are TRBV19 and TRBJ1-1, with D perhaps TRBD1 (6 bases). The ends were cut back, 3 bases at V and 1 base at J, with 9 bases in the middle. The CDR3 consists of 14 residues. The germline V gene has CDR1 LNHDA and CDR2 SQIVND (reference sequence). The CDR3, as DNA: TGTGCCAGTAGTATCGGGGGGGCGAACACTGAAGCTTTCTTT. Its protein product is CASSIGGANTEAFF. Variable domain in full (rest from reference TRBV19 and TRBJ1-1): DGGITQSPKYLFRKEGQNVTLSCEQNLNHDAMYWYRQDPGQGLRLIYYSQIVNDFQKGDIAEGYSVSREKKESFPLTVTSAQKNPTAFYLCASSIGGANTEAFFGQGTRLTVV.

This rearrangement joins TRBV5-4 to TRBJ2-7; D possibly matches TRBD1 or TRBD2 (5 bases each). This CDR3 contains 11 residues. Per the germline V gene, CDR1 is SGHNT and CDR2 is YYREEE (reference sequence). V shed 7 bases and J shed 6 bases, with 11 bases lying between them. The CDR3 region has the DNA TGTGCCAGCCACAGTGGGGGCGAGCAGTACTTC. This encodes CASHSGGEQYF.

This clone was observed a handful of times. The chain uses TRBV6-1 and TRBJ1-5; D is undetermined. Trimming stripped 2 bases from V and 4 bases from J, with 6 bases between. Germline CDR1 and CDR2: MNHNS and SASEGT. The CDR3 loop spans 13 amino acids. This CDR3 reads CASSEQANQPQHF. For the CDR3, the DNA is TGTGCCAGCAGTGAACAGGCGAATCAGCCCCAGCATTTT.

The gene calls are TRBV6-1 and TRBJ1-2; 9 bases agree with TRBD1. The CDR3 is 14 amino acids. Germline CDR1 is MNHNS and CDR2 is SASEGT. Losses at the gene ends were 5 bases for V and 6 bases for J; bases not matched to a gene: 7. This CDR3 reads CASSLDRGRDGYTF. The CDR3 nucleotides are TGTGCCAGCAGTTTGGACAGGGGAAGGGATGGCTACACCTTC.

This chain's CDR3 is CASSHLGQGNYGYTF. CDR3 nucleotides: TGTGCCAGCAGCCACCTGGGACAGGGCAACTATGGCTACACCTTC. The chain couples TRBV14 to TRBJ1-2; 9 bases line up with TRBD1. With V trimmed by 3 bases and J by 2 bases, 4 bases remained unmatched. Germline CDR1 is SGHDN and CDR2 is FVKESK. The CDR3 loop spans 15 amino acids.

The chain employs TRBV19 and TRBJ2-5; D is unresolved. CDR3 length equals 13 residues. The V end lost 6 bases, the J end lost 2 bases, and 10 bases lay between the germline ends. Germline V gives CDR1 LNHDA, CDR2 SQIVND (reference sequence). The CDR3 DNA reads TGTGCCAGTAGCCAAACAGCTCAAGAGACCCAGTACTTC. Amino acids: CASSQTAQETQYF.

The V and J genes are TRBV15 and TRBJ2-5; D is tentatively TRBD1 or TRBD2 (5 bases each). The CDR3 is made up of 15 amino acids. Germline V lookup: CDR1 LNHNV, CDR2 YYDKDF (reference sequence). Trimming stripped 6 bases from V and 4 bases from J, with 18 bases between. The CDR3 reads CATSPFTQGVETQYF. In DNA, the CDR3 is TGTGCCACCAGTCCCTTCACCCAGGGAGTAGAGACCCAGTACTTC.